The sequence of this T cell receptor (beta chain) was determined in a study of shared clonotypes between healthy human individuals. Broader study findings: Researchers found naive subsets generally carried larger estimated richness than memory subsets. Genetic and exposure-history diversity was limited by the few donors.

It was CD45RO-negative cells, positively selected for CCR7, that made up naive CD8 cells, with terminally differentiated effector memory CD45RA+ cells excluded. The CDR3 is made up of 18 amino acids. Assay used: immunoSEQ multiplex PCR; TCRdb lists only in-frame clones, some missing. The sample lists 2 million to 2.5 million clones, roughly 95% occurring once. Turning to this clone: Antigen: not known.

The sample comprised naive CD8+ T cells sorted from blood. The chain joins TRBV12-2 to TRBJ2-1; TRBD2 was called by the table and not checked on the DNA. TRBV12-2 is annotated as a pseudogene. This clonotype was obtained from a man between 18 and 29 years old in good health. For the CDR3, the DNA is TGTGCAAGTCGCCGCAAGACAACCGGGACTAGCGAGTACAATGAGCAGTTCTTC. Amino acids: CASRRKTTGTSEYNEQFF.